This is a list of T cell receptor beta chains from one sample in a study of blood T cell repertoires in COVID-19. Sequenced by immunoSEQ multiplex PCR; TCRdb stores in-frame clones only, minus some. This table holds 53,000 or so clones, about 81% found once. The specimen was peripheral blood. These receptor sequences come from a man in his sixties or seventies with active COVID-19. The CDR3 runs from the conserved cysteine through the conserved F or W.

v_gene,CDR3aa
TRBV18,CASSAGKGFSGANVLTF
TRBV18,CASSPIEGANYGYTF
TRBV24-1,CATIPLGGPLSTEAFF
TRBV29-1,CSVAPGFNGYTF
TRBV6-2/TRBV6-3,CASSPTAPAGVGTGELFF
TRBV7-2,CASRHNGGNYEQYF
TRBV27,CASSLFGAGGRYGYTF
TRBV5-6,CASSLGGHGTEAFF
TRBV4-1,CASSQENGGVIPYEQYF
TRBV6-1,CASSEFRDQPQHF
TRBV5-6,CASSPTWTRSSYEQYF
TRBV6-2/TRBV6-3,CASSYTGLEWTQYF
TRBV7-8,CASSPVSGRLFNEQFF
TRBV11-2,CASSLRYNEKLFF
TRBV2,CASRRGTTNEKLFF
TRBV3-1/TRBV3-2,CASSPHLLGAHSYEQYF
TRBV5-3,CARSFLQVGPLYEQYF
TRBV5-6,CASSRRTTSTDTQYF
TRBV4-2,CASSQDRRETGYF
TRBV5-4,CASSAGLAGGDYEQYF
TRBV5-5,CASSLGLAGGQETQYF
TRBV2,CASRGAQWTEAFF
TRBV4-1,CASSQPPGLAGRSYNEQFF
TRBV5-5,CASSLPWGQGNTGELFF
TRBV30,CAWSVQGYEQYF
TRBV12-5,CASGPGTGWDTGELFF
TRBV15,CATSRDRGLVYNEQFF
TRBV18,CASSPKWGDTIYF
TRBV7-2,CASSLAGTGGSNEQFF
TRBV2,CASTHPDRVSWGYTF
TRBV4-2,CASSRRGRAPLYGYTF
TRBV9,CASSAGWENTEAFF
TRBV18,CASSSGLAGTGELFF
TRBV7-3,CASSLRQGGYEQYF
TRBV6-5,CASSYTSGVLYEQYF
TRBV9,CASSSGSQETQYF
TRBV6-2/TRBV6-3,CASSAHRTGLAGRADTQYF
TRBV3-1/TRBV3-2,CASSLRGGEETQYF
TRBV5-4,CASSSAGAGTEAFF
TRBV11-2,CASSLSGATGNTIYF
TRBV3-1/TRBV3-2,CASSQGPAGEEKLFF
TRBV19,CASRSGRGHNEQFF
TRBV27,CASSFRGAQGGYTF
TRBV7-6,CASSSKRGQGTSSYNEQFF
TRBV28,CAGQGASQPQHF
TRBV11-2,CASSLAADTHEQYF
TRBV9,CASSVGQGTEQYF
TRBV7-2,CASTIGRQRETQYF
TRBV5-6,CASSFRFRVEQYF
TRBV7-9,CASSAQQGVALHF
TRBV2,CASKTGGSIGDTQYF
TRBV11-2,CASSASSFSSYNEQFF
TRBV29-1,CSLIGGSSGNTIYF
TRBV5-8,CASSLPGETYNEQFF
TRBV7-3,CASSQPGQGADTQYF